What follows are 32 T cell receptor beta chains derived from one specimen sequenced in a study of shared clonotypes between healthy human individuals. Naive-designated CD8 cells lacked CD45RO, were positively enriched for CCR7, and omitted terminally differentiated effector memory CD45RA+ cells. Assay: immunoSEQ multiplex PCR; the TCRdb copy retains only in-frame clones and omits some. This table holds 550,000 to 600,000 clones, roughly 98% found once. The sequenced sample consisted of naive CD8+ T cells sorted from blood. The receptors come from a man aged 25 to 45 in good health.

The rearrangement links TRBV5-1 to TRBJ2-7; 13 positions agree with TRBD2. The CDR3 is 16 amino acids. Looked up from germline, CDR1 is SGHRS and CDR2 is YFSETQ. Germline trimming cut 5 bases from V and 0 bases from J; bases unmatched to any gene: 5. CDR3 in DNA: TGCGCCAGCAGGGGACTAGCGGGATACAACTCCTACGAGCAGTACTTC. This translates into CASRGLAGYNSYEQYF.

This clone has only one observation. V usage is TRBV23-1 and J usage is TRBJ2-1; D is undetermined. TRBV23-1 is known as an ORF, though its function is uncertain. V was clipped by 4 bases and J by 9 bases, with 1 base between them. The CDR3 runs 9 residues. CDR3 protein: CASSLEQFF. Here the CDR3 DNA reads TGCGCCAGCAGTCTTGAGCAGTTCTTC.

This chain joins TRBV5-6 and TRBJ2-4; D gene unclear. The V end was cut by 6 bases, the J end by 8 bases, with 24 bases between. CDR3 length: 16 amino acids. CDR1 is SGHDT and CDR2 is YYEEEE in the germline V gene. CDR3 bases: TGTGCCAGCACGCTTGGGATCCTAATTCCACGAGACATTCAGTACTTC. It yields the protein CASTLGILIPRDIQYF.

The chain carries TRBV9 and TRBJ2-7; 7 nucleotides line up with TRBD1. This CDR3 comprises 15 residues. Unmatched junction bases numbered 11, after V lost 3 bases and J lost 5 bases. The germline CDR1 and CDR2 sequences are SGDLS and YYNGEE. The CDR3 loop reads CASSAGWTGNNEQYF. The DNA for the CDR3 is TGTGCCAGCAGCGCCGGATGGACAGGAAACAACGAGCAGTACTTC.

CDR3 DNA sequence: TGTGCCAGTAGCCCCGGGGCGGGAGGGATAAACATTCAGTACTTC. Translated: CASSPGAGGINIQYF. The rearrangement joins TRBV19 to TRBJ2-4; 9 nucleotides line up with TRBD2. Germline lookup yields CDR1 LNHDA and CDR2 SQIVND (reference sequence). This CDR3 is built from 15 residues. The trim removed 6 bases at V and 6 bases at J, leaving 9 bases unmatched.

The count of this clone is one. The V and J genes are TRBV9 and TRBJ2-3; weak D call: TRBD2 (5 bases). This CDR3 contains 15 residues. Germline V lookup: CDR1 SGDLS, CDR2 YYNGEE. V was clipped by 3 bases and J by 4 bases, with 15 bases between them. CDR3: CASSGDQWTADTQYF. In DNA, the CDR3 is TGTGCCAGCAGCGGAGACCAGTGGACTGCAGATACGCAGTATTTT. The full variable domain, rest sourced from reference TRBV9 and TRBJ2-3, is DSGVTQTPKHLITATGQRVTLRCSPRSGDLSVYWYQQSLDQGLQFLIQYYNGEERAKGNILERFSAQQFPDLHSELNLSSLELGDSALYFCASSGDQWTADTQYFGPGTRLTVL.

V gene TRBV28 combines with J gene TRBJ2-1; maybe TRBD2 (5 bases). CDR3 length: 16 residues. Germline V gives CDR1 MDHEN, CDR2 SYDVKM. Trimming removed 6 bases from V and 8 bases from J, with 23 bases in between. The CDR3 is CASSLRGFSLADEQFF. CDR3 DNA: TGTGCCAGCAGCCTAAGAGGTTTCTCCCTAGCAGATGAGCAGTTCTTC.

CDR3 protein: CASSLFWESGNEQFF. In nucleotides, the CDR3 is TGCGCCAGCAGCTTGTTTTGGGAGTCTGGCAATGAGCAGTTCTTC. V and J are TRBV5-1 and TRBJ2-1; a weak D match, TRBD2 (5 bases). The germline V gene has CDR1 SGHRS and CDR2 YFSETQ. The length of the CDR3 is 15 residues. The V end was cut by 1 base, the J end by 6 bases, with 14 bases between.

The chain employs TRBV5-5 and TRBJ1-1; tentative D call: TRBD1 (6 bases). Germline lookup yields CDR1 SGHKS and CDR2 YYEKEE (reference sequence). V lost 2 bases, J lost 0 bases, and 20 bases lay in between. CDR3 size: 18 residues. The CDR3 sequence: CASSFRGEITRMNTEAFF. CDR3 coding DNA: TGTGCCAGCAGCTTCAGGGGTGAAATTACGAGAATGAACACTGAAGCTTTCTTT.

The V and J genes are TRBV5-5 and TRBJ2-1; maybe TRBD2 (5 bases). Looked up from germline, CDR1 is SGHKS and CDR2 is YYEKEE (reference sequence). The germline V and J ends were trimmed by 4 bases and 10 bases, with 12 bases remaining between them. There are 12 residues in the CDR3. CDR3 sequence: CASSLLLEEQFF. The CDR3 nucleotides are TGTGCCAGCAGCCTATTACTAGAAGAGCAGTTCTTC.

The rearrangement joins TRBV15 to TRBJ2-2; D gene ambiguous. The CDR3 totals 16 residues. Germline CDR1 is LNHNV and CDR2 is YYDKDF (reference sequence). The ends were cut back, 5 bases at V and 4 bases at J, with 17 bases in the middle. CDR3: CATSPAQPGITGELFF. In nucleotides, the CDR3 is TGTGCCACCAGCCCCGCCCAGCCAGGAATCACCGGGGAGCTGTTTTTT.

CDR3 nucleotides: TGTGCCAGCAGCTTACGACTAGCGGCGAACACCGGGGAGCTGTTTTTT. It is translated as CASSLRLAANTGELFF. This chain joins TRBV7-9 and TRBJ2-2, with 9 bases that match TRBD2. The CDR3 covers 16 residues. The germline CDR1 and CDR2 sequences are SEHNR and FQNEAQ (reference sequence). J gave up 0 bases and V 2 bases, and 1 base lay outside the gene matches.

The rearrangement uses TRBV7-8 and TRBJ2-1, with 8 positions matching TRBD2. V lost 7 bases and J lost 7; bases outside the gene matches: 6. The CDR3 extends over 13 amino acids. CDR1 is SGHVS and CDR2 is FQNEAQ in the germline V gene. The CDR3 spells CASTLRGANEQFF. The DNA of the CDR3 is TGTGCCAGCACCTTGCGGGGGGCGAATGAGCAGTTCTTC.

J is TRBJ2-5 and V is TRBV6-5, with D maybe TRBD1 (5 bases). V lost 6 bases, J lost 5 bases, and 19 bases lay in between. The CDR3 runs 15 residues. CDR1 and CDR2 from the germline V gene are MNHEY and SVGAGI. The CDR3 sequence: CASRDGRALSETQYF. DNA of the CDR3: TGTGCCAGCAGGGATGGCAGGGCCTTATCGGAGACCCAGTACTTC.

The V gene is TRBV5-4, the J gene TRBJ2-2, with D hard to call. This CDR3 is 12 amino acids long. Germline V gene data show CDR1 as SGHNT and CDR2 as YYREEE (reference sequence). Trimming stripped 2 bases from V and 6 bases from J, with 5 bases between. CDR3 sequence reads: CASSFPPGELFF. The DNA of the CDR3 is TGTGCCAGCAGCTTCCCACCCGGGGAGCTGTTTTTT.

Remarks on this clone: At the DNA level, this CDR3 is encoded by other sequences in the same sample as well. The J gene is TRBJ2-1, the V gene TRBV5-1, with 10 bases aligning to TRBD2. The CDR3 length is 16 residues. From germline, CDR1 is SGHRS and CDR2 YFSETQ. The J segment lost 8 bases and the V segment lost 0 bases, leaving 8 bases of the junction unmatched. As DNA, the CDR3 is TGCGCCAGCAGCTTGGAAGGTCTAGCGGGAGCAGATGAGCAGTTCTTC. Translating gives CASSLEGLAGADEQFF.

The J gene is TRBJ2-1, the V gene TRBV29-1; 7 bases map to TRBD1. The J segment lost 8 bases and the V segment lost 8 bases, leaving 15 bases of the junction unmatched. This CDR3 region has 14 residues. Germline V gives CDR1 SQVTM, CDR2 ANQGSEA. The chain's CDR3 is CSLRDSGAGYEQFF. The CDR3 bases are TGCAGCCTCCGGGACAGCGGAGCCGGCTATGAGCAGTTCTTC.

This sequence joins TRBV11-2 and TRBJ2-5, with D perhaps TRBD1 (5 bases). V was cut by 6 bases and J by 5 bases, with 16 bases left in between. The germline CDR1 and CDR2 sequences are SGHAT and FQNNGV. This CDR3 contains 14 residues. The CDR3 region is CASSPTHRLETQYF. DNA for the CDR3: TGTGCCAGCAGTCCTACCCACAGGTTGGAGACCCAGTACTTC.

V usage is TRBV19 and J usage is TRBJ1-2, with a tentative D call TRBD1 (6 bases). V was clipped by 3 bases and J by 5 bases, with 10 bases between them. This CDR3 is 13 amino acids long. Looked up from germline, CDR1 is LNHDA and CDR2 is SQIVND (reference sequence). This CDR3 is CASSIRTEYGYTF. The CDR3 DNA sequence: TGTGCCAGTAGTATCCGGACAGAATATGGCTACACCTTC.

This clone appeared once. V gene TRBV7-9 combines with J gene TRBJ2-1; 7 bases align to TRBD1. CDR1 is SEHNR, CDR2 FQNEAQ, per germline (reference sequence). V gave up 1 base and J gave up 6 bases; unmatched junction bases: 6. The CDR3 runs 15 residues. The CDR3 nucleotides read TGTGCCAGCAGCTTAGGACAGGGCGACGTCAATGAGCAGTTCTTC. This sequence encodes CASSLGQGDVNEQFF.

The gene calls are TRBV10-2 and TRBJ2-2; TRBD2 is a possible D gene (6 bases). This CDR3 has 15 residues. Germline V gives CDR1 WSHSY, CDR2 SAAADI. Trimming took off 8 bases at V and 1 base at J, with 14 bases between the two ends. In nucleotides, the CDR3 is TGCGCCAGCCTTTTCGGGGGTGGGAACACCGGGGAGCTGTTTTTT. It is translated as CASLFGGGNTGELFF.

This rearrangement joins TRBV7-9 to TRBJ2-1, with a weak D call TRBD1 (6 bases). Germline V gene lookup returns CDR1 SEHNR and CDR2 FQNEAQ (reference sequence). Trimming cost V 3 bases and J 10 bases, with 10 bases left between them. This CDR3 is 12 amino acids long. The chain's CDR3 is CASSFEGDEQFF. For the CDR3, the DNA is TGTGCCAGCAGCTTCGAGGGGGACGAGCAGTTCTTC.

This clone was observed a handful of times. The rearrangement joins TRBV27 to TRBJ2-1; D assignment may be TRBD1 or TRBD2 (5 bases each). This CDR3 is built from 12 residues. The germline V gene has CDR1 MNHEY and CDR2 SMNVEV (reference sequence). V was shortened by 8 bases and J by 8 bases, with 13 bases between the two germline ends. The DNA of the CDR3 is TGTGCCAGCTGGGGACGACGAGATGAGCAGTTCTTC. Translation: CASWGRRDEQFF.

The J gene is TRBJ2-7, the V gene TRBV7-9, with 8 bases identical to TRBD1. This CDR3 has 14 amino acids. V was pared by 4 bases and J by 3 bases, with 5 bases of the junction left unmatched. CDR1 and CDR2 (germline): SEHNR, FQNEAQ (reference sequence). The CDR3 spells CASSSKDRGYEQYF. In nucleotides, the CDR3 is TGTGCCAGCAGCTCGAAAGACAGGGGCTACGAGCAGTACTTC.

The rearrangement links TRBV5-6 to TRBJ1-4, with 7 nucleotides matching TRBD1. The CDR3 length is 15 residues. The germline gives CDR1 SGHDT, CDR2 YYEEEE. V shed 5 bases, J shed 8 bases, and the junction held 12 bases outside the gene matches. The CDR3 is CASSPGGYRGEKLFF. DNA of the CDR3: TGTGCCAGCAGTCCTGGGGGATACAGGGGCGAAAAACTGTTTTTT.

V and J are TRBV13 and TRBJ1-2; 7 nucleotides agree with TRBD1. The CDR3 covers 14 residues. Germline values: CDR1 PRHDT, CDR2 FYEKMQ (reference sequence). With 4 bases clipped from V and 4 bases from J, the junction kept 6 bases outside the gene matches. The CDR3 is CASSSDRMAYGYTF. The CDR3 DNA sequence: TGTGCCAGCAGCTCGGACAGGATGGCCTATGGCTACACCTTC.

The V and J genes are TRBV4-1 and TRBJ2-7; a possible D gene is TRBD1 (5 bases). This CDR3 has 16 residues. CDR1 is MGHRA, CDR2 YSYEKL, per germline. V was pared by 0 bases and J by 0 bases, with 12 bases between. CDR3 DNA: TGCGCCAGCAGCCAAGAGTCAGGGTTTAGCTCCTACGAGCAGTACTTC. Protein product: CASSQESGFSSYEQYF.

The CDR3 spells CASSLPRSGDSYEQYF. In nucleotides, the CDR3 is TGTGCCAGCAGCTTGCCCCGTAGCGGAGACTCCTACGAGCAGTACTTC. This sequence joins TRBV7-6 and TRBJ2-7; tentative D call: TRBD2 (6 bases). The CDR3 has 16 residues. Trimming left V 3 bases short and J 0 bases short, with 15 bases between. CDR1 is SGHVS, CDR2 FNYEAQ, per germline.

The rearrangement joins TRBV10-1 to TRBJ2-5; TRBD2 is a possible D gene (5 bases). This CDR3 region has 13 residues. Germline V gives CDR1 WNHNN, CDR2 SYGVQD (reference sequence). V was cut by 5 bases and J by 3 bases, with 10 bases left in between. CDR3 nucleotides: TGCGCCAGCAGTACCGGACTGGAAGAGACCCAGTACTTC. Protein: CASSTGLEETQYF.

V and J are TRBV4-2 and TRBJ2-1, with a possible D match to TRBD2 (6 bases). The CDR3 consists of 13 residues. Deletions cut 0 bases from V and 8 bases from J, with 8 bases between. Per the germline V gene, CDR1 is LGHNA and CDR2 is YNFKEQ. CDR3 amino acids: CASSQEWGDEQFF. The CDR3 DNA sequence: TGTGCCAGCAGCCAAGAATGGGGGGATGAGCAGTTCTTC.

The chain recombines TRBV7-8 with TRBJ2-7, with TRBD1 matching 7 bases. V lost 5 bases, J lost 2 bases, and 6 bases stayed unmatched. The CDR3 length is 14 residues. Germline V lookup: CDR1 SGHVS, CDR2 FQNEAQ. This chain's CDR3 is CASSPNRGPYEQYF. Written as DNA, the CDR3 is TGTGCCAGCAGCCCCAACAGGGGTCCCTACGAGCAGTACTTC.

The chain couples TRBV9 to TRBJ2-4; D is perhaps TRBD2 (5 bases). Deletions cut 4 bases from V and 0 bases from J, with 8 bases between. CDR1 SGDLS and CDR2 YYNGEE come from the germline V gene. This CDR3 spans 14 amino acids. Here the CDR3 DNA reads TGTGCCAGCAGCTATGGGAGAGCCAAAAACATTCAGTACTTC. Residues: CASSYGRAKNIQYF.